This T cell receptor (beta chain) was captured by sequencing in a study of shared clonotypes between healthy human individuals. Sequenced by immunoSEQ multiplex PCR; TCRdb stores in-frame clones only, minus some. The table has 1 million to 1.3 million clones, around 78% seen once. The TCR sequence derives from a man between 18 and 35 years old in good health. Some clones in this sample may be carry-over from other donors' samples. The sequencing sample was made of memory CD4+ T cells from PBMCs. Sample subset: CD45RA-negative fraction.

The CDR3 nucleotides are TGTGCCTGGAGTGTATCGGGTTGGGGGGCCGTTAGAACTGAAGCTTTCTTT. This gives the protein CAWSVSGWGAVRTEAFF. The rearrangement joins TRBV30 to TRBJ1-1, with D perhaps TRBD1 (6 bases). V was trimmed by 0 bases and J by 5 bases, leaving 22 bases between them. The CDR3 contains 17 residues. The germline gives CDR1 GTSNPN, CDR2 SVGIG (reference sequence).